This TCR beta chain appears in the sequencing data of a study of blood T cell repertoires in COVID-19 (dated by TCRdb to 2018 to 2021). Some background on the complete study: Collaborator samples came from the United States, Italy and Spain and covered acute and convalescent phases of COVID-19. Subjects who had been exposed to COVID-19, were actively infected with it, or had recovered from it provided the deeply sampled blood TCRbeta repertoires that made up the dataset. The samples were drawn from two sources: the first 160 participants of the ongoing ImmuneRACE study, and some 1,300 subjects contributed by 6 global collaborators. Where available, HLA class I and class II types were obtained from metadata supplied by the sample provider rather than from assay-based typing. A de-identified subject ID, COVID-19 status, age in years and sex were almost always included in the sample metadata. The prospective study material was composed of cDNA or gDNA derived from T cells, B-cell-depleted T cells, or PBMCs. The repertoires were made available in a free public database intended to serve as a resource for research on the immune response to SARS-CoV-2. Here is what the overall study found, with its caveats: The quantity of clinical and demographic metadata differed by source and by participant and was supplied without curation.

V is cut by 2 bases and J by 3 bases, and the space between the germline ends is 10 bases. CDR1 and CDR2 are drawn from the germline V gene: SGHTA, FQGNSA. Its CDR3 holds 14 amino acids, cysteine through phenylalanine. CDR3 DNA only is kept here, 42 bases in frame from base 1. About this clone itself: What this receptor recognizes is not known. No per-base quality is available; no much larger clone lies one base away.

The immunoSEQ Assay, a bias-controlled multiplex PCR, was used to amplify TCRbeta CDR3 regions from genomic DNA. Turning to the authors' computational methods: The number of nucleated cells in each sample was estimated from the amplification of reference gene primers within the assay. To quantify the absolute abundance of each unique TCRbeta CDR3 rearrangement, sequence reads were collapsed and filtered. Productive Simpson clonality was computed per sample as the square root of Simpson's diversity index over productive rearrangements. TCRdb mirrors the immuneACCESS table, restricted to in-frame sequences. Some clones are absent from its copies; in checked studies, under half trace to an unresolved V gene, and the reason for the others is unknown. That table furnishes V, J and clone size, whereas the DNA furnished D and trimming. This sample holds fewer than 90,000 clones; around 90% were observed only once. The ten largest clones capture more than 14% of the sample.

Collaborating institutions collected whole blood in K2EDTA tubes following their own protocols. For TCRbeta analysis, collaborator samples were shipped as frozen whole blood, as isolated PBMCs, or as DNA extracted from either sample type. Sample: peripheral blood. The rearrangement joined TRBV7-2 to TRBJ1-2, and perhaps TRBD1 as D gene, on 5 matching bases. The TCR comes from a male donor with acute or convalescent COVID-19. Here the CDR3 is given as CASSLQGKDYGYTF. DNA sequence: TGTGCCAGCAGCTTACAGGGAAAGGACTATGGCTACACCTTC.